This T cell receptor beta chain emerged from a study of T cells in Graves' hyperthyroidism and ophthalmopathy. Looking at the study overall: Blood from the periphery was taken at initial diagnosis, before any treatment. Whole-study results and caveats: Blood also held most thyroid clonotypes expanded beyond 0.001.

The V end lost 3 bases, the J end lost 5 bases, and 16 bases lay between the germline ends. CDR3 length: 15 residues. The germline gives CDR1 LNHDA, CDR2 SQIVND (reference sequence). Uncontrolled infection, other autoimmune disease, pregnancy or lactation barred patients from enrollment. Extraction of PBMCs used roughly 9.6 ml of fresh peripheral blood. Amplified TCR beta CDR3 regions derived from RNA transcripts. HTBI primers were employed in a first-round RT-PCR of the TCR CDR3. TCRdb reprocessed the multiplex PCR reads via MiXCR and lists one record per CDR3 protein. The table lists 400,000 to 500,000 distinct CDR3 sequences, about 15% of them singletons. In this sample, this clonotype turned up many times. Its antigen remains unknown.

The specimen was blood. The V gene is TRBV19, the J gene TRBJ1-2, with D possibly TRBD1 on 5 matching bases. This receptor was identified in a woman aged 18-29 years with Graves' hyperthyroidism. The CDR3 reads CASSILGTTPYGYTF. The CDR3, as DNA: TGTGCCAGTAGTATCCTAGGGACCACTCCGTATGGCTACACCTTC.